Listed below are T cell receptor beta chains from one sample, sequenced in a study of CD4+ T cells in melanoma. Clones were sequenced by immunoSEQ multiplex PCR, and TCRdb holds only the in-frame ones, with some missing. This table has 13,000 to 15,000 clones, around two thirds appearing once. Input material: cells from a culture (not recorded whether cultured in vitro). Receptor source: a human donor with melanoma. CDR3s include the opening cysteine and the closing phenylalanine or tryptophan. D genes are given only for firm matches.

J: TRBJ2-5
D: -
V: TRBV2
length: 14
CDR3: CASRFGGLKETQYF

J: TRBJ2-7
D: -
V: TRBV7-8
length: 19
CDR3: CASSYKLIPRTVNRYEQYF

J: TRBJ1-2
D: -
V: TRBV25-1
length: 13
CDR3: CASSDFGGYGYTF

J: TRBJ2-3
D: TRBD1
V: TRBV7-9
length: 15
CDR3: CASSPTGVKTDTQYF

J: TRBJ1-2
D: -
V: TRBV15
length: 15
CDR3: CATSSASGYRNGYTF

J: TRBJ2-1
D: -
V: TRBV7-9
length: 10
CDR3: CASSYHEQFF

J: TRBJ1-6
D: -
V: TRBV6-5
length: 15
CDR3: CASRTSRANNSPLHF

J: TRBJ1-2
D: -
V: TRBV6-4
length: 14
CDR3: CASSDGQGPRGYTF

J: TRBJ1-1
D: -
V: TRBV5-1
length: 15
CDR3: CASSLRSTVDTEAFF

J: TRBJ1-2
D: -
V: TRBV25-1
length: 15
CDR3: CASSDPERGGKGYTF

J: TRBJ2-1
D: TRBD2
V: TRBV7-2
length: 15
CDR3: CASSLLAGGHSEQFF

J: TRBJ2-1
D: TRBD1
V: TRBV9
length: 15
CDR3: CASSVGGTDYNEQFF

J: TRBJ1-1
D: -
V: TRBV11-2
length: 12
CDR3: CASSLTSRKAFF

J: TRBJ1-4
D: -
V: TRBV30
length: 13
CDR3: CAWGGNRGEKLFF

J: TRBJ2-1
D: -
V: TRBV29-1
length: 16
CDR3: CSAEGLQGPDSIEQFF

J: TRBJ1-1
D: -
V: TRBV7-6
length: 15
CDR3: CASSPRLGWNTEAFF

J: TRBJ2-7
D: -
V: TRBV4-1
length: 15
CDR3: CASSQPSGGPYEQYF

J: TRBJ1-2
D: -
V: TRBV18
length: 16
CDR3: CASSPKVWGAGHGYTF

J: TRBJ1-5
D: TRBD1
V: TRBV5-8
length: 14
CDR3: CASIRDSEEGPQHF

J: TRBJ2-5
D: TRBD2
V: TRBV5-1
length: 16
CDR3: CASSRGGVAGTETQYF

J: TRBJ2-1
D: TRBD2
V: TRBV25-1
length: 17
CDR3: CASKKAGPHRTYNEQFF

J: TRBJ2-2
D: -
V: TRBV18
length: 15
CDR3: CASSRGTINTGELFF

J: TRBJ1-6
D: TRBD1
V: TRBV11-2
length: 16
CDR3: CASIRQGDCLNSPLHF

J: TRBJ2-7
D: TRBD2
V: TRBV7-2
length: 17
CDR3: CASSSRVGSGGAGEQYF

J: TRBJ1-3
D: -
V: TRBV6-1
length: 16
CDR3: CASSAQQRHSGNTIYF

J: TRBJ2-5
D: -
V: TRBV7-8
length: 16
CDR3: CASREDRLLRGETQYF

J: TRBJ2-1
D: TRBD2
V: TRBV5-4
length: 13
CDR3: CASRAGLDNEQFF

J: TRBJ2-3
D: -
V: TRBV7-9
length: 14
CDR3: CASSGGMSTDTQYF

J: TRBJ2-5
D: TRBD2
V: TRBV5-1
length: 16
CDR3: CASSLVSGGNQETQYF

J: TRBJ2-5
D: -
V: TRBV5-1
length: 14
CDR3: CASSLTSIQETQYF

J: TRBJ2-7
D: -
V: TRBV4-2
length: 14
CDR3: CASHSLAGGREQYF

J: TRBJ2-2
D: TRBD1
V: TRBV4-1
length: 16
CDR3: CASSLQGAANTGELFF

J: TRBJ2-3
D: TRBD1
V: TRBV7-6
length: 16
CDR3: CASSLRTGGSTDTQYF

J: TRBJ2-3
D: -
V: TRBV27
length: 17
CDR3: CASSLWGHGSPTDTQYF

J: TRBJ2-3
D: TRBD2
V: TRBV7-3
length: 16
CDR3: CASSTTSGGSTDTQYF

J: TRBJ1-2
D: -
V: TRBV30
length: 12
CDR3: CASGRVNYGYTF

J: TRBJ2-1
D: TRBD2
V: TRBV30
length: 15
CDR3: CAWSVLAVDYNEQFF

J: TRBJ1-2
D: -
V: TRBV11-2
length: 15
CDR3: CASSSYRSRDYGYTF